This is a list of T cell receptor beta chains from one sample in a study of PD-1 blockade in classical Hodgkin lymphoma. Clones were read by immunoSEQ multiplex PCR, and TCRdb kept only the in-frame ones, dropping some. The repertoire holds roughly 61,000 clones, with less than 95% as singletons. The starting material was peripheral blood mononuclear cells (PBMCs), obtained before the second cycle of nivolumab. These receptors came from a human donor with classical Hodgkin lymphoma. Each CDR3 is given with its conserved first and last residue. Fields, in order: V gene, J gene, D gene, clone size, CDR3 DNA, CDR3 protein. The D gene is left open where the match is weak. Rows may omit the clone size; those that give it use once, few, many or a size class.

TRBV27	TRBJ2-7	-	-	TGTGCCAGCAGTTGGGGAGCAGAATCCTACGAGCAGTACTTC	CASSWGAESYEQYF
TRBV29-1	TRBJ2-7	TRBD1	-	TGCAGCGCCGACCGTAAGACAGGGGGCACGTACGAGCAGTACTTC	CSADRKTGGTYEQYF
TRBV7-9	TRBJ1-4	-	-	TGTGCCAGCAGCTTAAGAGACAGCACAACTAATGAAAAACTGTTTTTT	CASSLRDSTTNEKLFF
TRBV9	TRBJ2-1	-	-	TGTGCCAGCAGCGTAGGGGGGGCTAGCGGCTCCTACAATGAGCAGTTCTTC	CASSVGGASGSYNEQFF
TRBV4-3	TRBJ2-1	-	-	TGCGCCAGCAGCCAAGATCGGGGCAGGGGTCACAATGAGCAGTTCTTC	CASSQDRGRGHNEQFF
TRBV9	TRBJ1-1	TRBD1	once	TGTGCCAGCAGCGTGGGAGGGAGGGGGCTGGGCACTGAAGCTTTCTTT	CASSVGGRGLGTEAFF
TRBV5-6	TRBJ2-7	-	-	TGTGCCAGCAGCCTTCTGACCGATTGGACAGAGAAAACCTACGAGCAGTACTTC	CASSLLTDWTEKTYEQYF
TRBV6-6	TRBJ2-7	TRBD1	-	TGTGCCAGCAGTCTCACCGGGACAGGGGGCTCTGGGCAGTACTTC	CASSLTGTGGSGQYF
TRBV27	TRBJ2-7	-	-	TGTGCCAGCAGTTTATGGGGTGATGGCTACGAGCAGTACTTC	CASSLWGDGYEQYF
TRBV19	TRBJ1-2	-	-	TGTGCCAGCCGCCTCGGCACTAACTATGGCTACACCTTC	CASRLGTNYGYTF
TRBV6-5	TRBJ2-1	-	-	TGTGCCAGCAGTTACGTTTCGCGGGACCAGCAGTTCTTC	CASSYVSRDQQFF
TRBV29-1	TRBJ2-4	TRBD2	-	TGCAGCGTTGACCAGGTGGGGGAGGGGGCCAAAAACATTCAGTACTTC	CSVDQVGEGAKNIQYF
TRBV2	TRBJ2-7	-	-	TGTGCCAGCAGCTTAAGAGGAGTCGGACCATCCCTTAAGGAGCAGTACTTC	CASSLRGVGPSLKEQYF
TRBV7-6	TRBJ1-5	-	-	TGTGCCAGCAGCTTAGTCGCAGGCGGCCTTCAGCCCCAGCATTTT	CASSLVAGGLQPQHF
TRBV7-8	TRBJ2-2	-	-	TGTGCCAGCAGCTACGGCGGGGAGCTGTTTTTT	CASSYGGELFF
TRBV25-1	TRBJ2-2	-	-	TGTGCCAGCAGTGTAGTAGAGGGGGCGAACACCGGGGAGCTGTTTTTT	CASSVVEGANTGELFF
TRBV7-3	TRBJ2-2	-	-	TGTGCCAGCAGCTTCTTTACAACCTCGAACACCGGGGAGCTGTTTTTT	CASSFFTTSNTGELFF
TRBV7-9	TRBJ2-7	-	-	TGTGCCAGCAGCTTTGGCAGGTCAATTTCTCGTGACTACGAGCAGTACTTC	CASSFGRSISRDYEQYF
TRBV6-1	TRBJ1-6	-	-	TGTGCCAGCAGTGACACCTCAGGGTATTCACCCCTCCACTTT	CASSDTSGYSPLHF
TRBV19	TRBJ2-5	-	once	TGTGCCAGTAGTCTGGGACGGTTACAAGAGACCCAGTACTTC	CASSLGRLQETQYF
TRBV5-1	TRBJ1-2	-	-	TGCGCCAGCAGCTTGGCCCTCGGGAGGGCGAACTATGGCTACACCTTC	CASSLALGRANYGYTF
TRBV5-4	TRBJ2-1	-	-	TGTGCCAGCAGCTTCCCCCAACGGGGGGCGTCCTATGACGAGCAGTTCTTC	CASSFPQRGASYDEQFF
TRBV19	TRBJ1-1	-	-	TGTGCCAGTAGTACTACAGGGTTGAACACTGAAGCTTTCTTT	CASSTTGLNTEAFF
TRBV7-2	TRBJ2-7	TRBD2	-	TGTGCCAGCAGCTTAGTAGGACTAGAAGCGGTCGAGCAGTACTTC	CASSLVGLEAVEQYF
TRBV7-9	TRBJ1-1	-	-	TGTGCCAGCAGCTTGGAGGGCATCGCTGGTGAAGCTTTCTTT	CASSLEGIAGEAFF
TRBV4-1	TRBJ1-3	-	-	TGCGCCAGCAGCCAAGGGTGGACAGCCGGAAACACCATATATTTT	CASSQGWTAGNTIYF